This T cell receptor beta chain derives from a study of blood T cell repertoires in COVID-19 (dated by TCRdb to 2019 to 2021). As for the study more broadly: The collaborator samples originated in the United States, Italy and Spain and spanned the acute and convalescent phases of COVID-19. The prospective study material was composed of cDNA or gDNA derived from T cells, B-cell-depleted T cells, or PBMCs. The dataset comprised deeply sampled blood TCRbeta repertoires from subjects exposed to, actively infected with, or recovered from COVID-19. The repertoires were released in a freely available public database intended as a resource for research on the immune response to SARS-CoV-2. Samples came from the ongoing ImmuneRACE study (first 160 participants) plus 1,254 subjects from 6 global collaborators. Sample metadata almost always included a de-identified subject ID, COVID-19 status, age in years and sex. HLA class I and class II types, where available, came from metadata supplied by the sample provider rather than from assay-based typing.

Beyond this particular receptor, the publication reports: Clinical and demographic metadata were provided uncurated, with the amount varying by source and participant.

A remark on this clone: What antigen it recognizes has not been identified. Base-call qualities are not available, and no considerably larger clone is one nucleotide away.

TCRbeta CDR3 regions were amplified from genomic DNA using the immunoSEQ Assay, a bias-controlled multiplex PCR. In the source study's methods: The number of nucleated cells in each sample was estimated from the amplification of reference gene primers within the assay. Sequence reads were collapsed and filtered to measure the absolute abundance of every unique TCRbeta CDR3 rearrangement. Productive Simpson clonality was computed per sample as the square root of Simpson's diversity index over productive rearrangements. The table was pulled from immuneACCESS by TCRdb, which kept in-frame rearrangements only. Such tables lose some clones; where checked, under half of the loss comes from unresolved V genes, and the rest has no known cause. The D gene and trimming were derived from the DNA, and the V and J assignments and clone size from that table. This sample holds more than 200,000 clones; around 80% were observed only once. Around 4.2% of the sample is held by the ten biggest clonotypes.

The germline V gene encodes CDR1 SGHTA and CDR2 FQGNSA. Including cysteine and phenylalanine, the CDR3 has 14 amino acids. Only CDR3 DNA is held: 42 bases, read in frame from base 1. Trimming costs V 1 base and J 9 bases, and their ends lie 13 bases apart. Collaborating institutions collected whole blood in K2EDTA tubes following their own protocols. For TCRbeta analysis, collaborator samples were shipped as frozen whole blood, as isolated PBMCs, or as DNA extracted from either sample type. The rearranged segments are TRBV7-2 and TRBJ2-1, and possibly TRBD1, on 6 matching bases. The origin of this receptor is a man in his sixties with acute or convalescent COVID-19. Sequenced: peripheral blood. The sequenced DNA: TGTGCCAGCAGCTTAGAAGGACTCAGGGGTGAGCAGTTCTTC. Its protein reads: CASSLEGLRGEQFF.